The 27 T cell receptor beta chains in this list originate from one sample, sequenced in a study of identical twins (TCRdb year 2016). Libraries were built with 5' RACE. Sequencing took place on an Illumina HiSeq 2000. TCRdb reran the public reads through fastp at Q25 and MiXCR, keeping productive beta chains. Rows with a matching CDR3 protein are joined into one entry that keeps the most common DNA and genes. The sample table contains around 670,000 distinct CDR3 sequences; only one count was recorded for 5.5% to 6.5% of them. The top ten hold around 1.9% of the sample. Sequenced material: naive T cells sorted from blood. The cell subset or site label, as the study defines it: cells isolated with a human naive T-cell isolation kit. The source of these receptors is a man aged 18 to 30 in good health.

The chain couples TRBV7-9 to TRBJ2-5; D is ambiguous. The CDR3 covers 17 residues. Germline V gene data show CDR1 as SEHNR and CDR2 as FQNEAQ (reference sequence). V lost 5 bases to trimming and J lost 4 bases, with 23 bases between them. CDR3 in DNA: TGTGCCAGCAGCCGGAGTTTACAAGGAGAGTTGGGAGAGACCCAGTACTTC. It translates to CASSRSLQGELGETQYF.

This clonotype was seen only a few times. CDR3 sequence reads: CASSGYQLFF. CDR3 sequence (DNA): TGTGCCAGCAGTGGTTATCAACTGTTTTTT. V and J are TRBV9 and TRBJ1-4; no reliable D call. This CDR3 contains 10 residues. Between the trimmed V and J ends, which lost 5 bases and 12 bases, there was a span of 8 bases. The germline gives CDR1 SGDLS, CDR2 YYNGEE.

A few counts support this clonotype. V gene TRBV29-1 combines with J gene TRBJ2-1; 8 positions match TRBD1. The CDR3 runs to 13 residues. CDR1 is SQVTM, CDR2 ANQGSEA, per germline. With 7 bases clipped from V and 0 bases from J, the junction kept 2 bases outside the gene matches. The CDR3 DNA reads as TGCAGCGCAGGGGGCGACTCCTACAATGAGCAGTTCTTC. It yields the protein CSAGGDSYNEQFF.

The table lists this clonotype with many counts. This rearrangement joins TRBV20-1 to TRBJ1-5; 8 bases are a match to TRBD1. Germline V gene sequence: CDR1 DFQATT, CDR2 SNEGSKA (reference sequence). This CDR3 has 15 amino acids. V was clipped by 1 base and J by 0 bases; unmatched bases: 2. The CDR3 is CSARGTGNSNQPQHF. CDR3 bases: TGCAGTGCTAGAGGGACAGGGAATAGCAATCAGCCCCAGCATTTT.

At least ten counts were recorded for this clonotype. V and J are TRBV4-3 and TRBJ1-1; D remains unclear. The length of the CDR3 is 15 residues. Germline CDR1 LGHNA, CDR2 YSLEER. V shed 0 bases and J shed 1 base, with 9 bases lying between them. As DNA, the CDR3 is TGCGCCAGCAGCCAAGATCCGGTCGCGAACACTGAAGCTTTCTTT. It specifies CASSQDPVANTEAFF.

The sample holds a few counts of this clonotype. CDR3 sequence reads: CASSLEAVANEKLFF. The CDR3 nucleotides read TGTGCCAGCAGCTTAGAGGCAGTAGCTAATGAAAAACTGTTTTTT. The chain carries TRBV7-2 and TRBJ1-4; D is ambiguous. CDR3 length: 15 amino acids. The germline V gene has CDR1 SGHTA and CDR2 FQGNSA. Trimming took off 1 base at V and 3 bases at J, with 9 bases between the two ends.

This clonotype appeared many times. The J gene is TRBJ2-2, the V gene TRBV20-1; weak D call: TRBD2 (7 bases). There are 15 residues in the CDR3. Trimming took 3 bases from V and 0 from J, leaving 11 bases between them. Germline lookup yields CDR1 DFQATT and CDR2 SNEGSKA (reference sequence). The CDR3 region has the DNA TGCAGTGCTAGGGGGGGGGCGGCGAACACCGGGGAGCTGTTTTTT. Translating gives CSARGGAANTGELFF.

This chain joins TRBV4-1 and TRBJ2-3; D not certain. Germline V gene lookup returns CDR1 MGHRA and CDR2 YSYEKL. The V and J ends lost 0 bases and 4 bases respectively, with 11 bases between them. The CDR3 runs 15 residues. The CDR3 DNA follows: TGCGCCAGCAGCCAAGAGAGGCAAGGCCCAGATACGCAGTATTTT. This translates into CASSQERQGPDTQYF.

This clonotype was recorded many times. The chain couples TRBV4-1 to TRBJ1-5, with D uncertain. In germline, CDR1 is MGHRA, CDR2 YSYEKL. The CDR3 loop spans 13 amino acids. With 2 bases removed from V and 3 bases from J, the gap between germline ends came to 5 bases. CDR3 nucleotides: TGCGCCAGCAGCCAACGAAACAATCAGCCCCAGCATTTT. Amino acids: CASSQRNNQPQHF.

The chain recombines TRBV7-2 with TRBJ1-2; D is undetermined. CDR1 and CDR2 from the germline V gene are SGHTA and FQGNSA. This CDR3 is 13 amino acids long. V gave up 3 bases and J gave up 7 bases, with 12 bases separating them. CDR3 region: CASSFINSFGYTF. The CDR3 region has the DNA TGTGCCAGCAGCTTTATTAACAGCTTTGGCTACACCTTC.

This clonotype was counted only a few times. The chain combines TRBV9 with TRBJ2-4, with 12 nucleotides matching TRBD2. Germline CDR1 and CDR2: SGDLS and YYNGEE. The CDR3 loop spans 17 amino acids. V trimming: 4 bases; J trimming: 6 bases; junction bases outside the gene matches: 11. In DNA, the CDR3 is TGTGCCAGCAGCCCCCAAGGACTAGCGGGACCCTTAAACATTCAGTACTTC. It translates to CASSPQGLAGPLNIQYF.

The V call is TRBV12-3 or TRBV12-4, the J call TRBJ2-5; D is possibly TRBD1 (5 bases). V lost 8 bases to trimming and J lost 1 base, with 8 bases between them. This CDR3 is built from 12 residues. The CDR3 DNA reads TGTGCCAGCGCGACAGTCCAAGAGACCCAGTACTTC. This codes for CASATVQETQYF.

The chain uses TRBV11-1 and TRBJ2-6; 9 bases are a match to TRBD1. The germline CDR1 and CDR2 sequences are SGHAT and FQDESV (reference sequence). J was trimmed by 3 bases and V by 8 bases; bases with no gene match: 14. The CDR3 runs 18 residues. The CDR3 reads CASSIPGTGSGGANVLTF. CDR3 nucleotides: TGTGCCAGCTCGATCCCCGGGACAGGGTCAGGTGGGGCCAACGTCCTGACTTTC. Full variable domain (remainder filled in from reference TRBV11-1 and TRBJ2-6): EAEVAQSPRYKITEKSQAVAFWCDPISGHATLYWYRQILGQGPELLVQFQDESVVDDSQLPKDRFSAERLKGVDSTLKIQPAELGDSAMYLCASSIPGTGSGGANVLTFGAGSRLTVL.

The V call is TRBV6-2 or TRBV6-3, the J call TRBJ1-1; D gene uncertain. V dropped 7 bases and J dropped 1 base, with 19 bases sitting between them. CDR1 and CDR2 (germline): MNHEY, SVGEGT. The CDR3 consists of 16 residues. The DNA for the CDR3 is TGTGCCAGCACCTCACGGGGTGCACCAGCGAACACTGAAGCTTTCTTT. Translating gives CASTSRGAPANTEAFF.

Concerning this clonotype: A read error may be the cause here, since a much bigger clone is one base away. The chain combines TRBV5-5 with TRBJ2-5; 13 nucleotides match TRBD2. The CDR3 loop spans 13 amino acids. Germline trimming cut 7 bases from V and 3 bases from J; bases unmatched to any gene: 0. Germline CDR1 is SGHKS and CDR2 is YYEKEE (reference sequence). The CDR3 bases are TGTGCCAGCGGGACTAGCGGGGAAGAGACCCAGTACTTC. It is translated as CASGTSGEETQYF.

This clonotype appeared many times. V and J are TRBV27 and TRBJ2-7; 9 bases map to TRBD2. After removal of 7 bases from V and 2 bases from J, the junction contained 9 bases not matched to a gene. This CDR3 has 15 amino acids. The germline V gene encodes CDR1 MNHEY and CDR2 SMNVEV (reference sequence). Here the CDR3 DNA reads TGTGCCAGCATGACTAGCGGTTATAATCCCTACGAGCAGTACTTC. This gives the protein CASMTSGYNPYEQYF.

The rearrangement uses TRBV11-3 and TRBJ1-1; unclear D gene. Trimming removed 4 bases from V and 0 bases from J, with 12 bases in between. The germline gives CDR1 SGHNT, CDR2 YENEEA. The CDR3 extends over 15 amino acids. For the CDR3, the DNA is TGTGCCAGCAGCTCGAATACGAGGTTGAACACTGAAGCTTTCTTT. Translated: CASSSNTRLNTEAFF.

This clonotype has only a few counts. The chain has TRBV6-1 and TRBJ1-2, with a possible D match to TRBD1 (6 bases). The germline V and J ends were trimmed by 6 bases and 0 bases, with 11 bases remaining between them. Germline loops: CDR1 MNHNS, CDR2 SASEGT. This CDR3 is 14 amino acids long. The CDR3 DNA reads as TGTGCCAGCAGCTCAGGGGCTACTAACTATGGCTACACCTTC. This encodes CASSSGATNYGYTF.

There are many counts of this clonotype. This chain uses TRBV5-1 with TRBJ2-2, with TRBD2 matching 11 bases. J lost 7 bases, V lost 0 bases, and 5 bases had no gene match. The CDR3 loop spans 16 amino acids. Germline V gene sequence: CDR1 SGHRS, CDR2 YFSETQ. CDR3 sequence (DNA): TGCGCCAGCAGCTTGGTACTAGCGGGAGCAAACGGGGAGCTGTTTTTT. Translation: CASSLVLAGANGELFF.

This clonotype was seen only a few times. The chain is built from TRBV12-3 or TRBV12-4 and TRBJ2-2; D might be TRBD1 (5 bases). V was clipped by 9 bases and J by 0 bases, with 17 bases between them. The length of the CDR3 is 16 residues. DNA of the CDR3: TGTGCCAGTTACCCCCGAGGACACTCGAACACCGGGGAGCTGTTTTTT. It specifies CASYPRGHSNTGELFF.

The gene calls are TRBV25-1 and TRBJ2-5; maybe TRBD1 (6 bases). Germline CDR1 is MGHDK and CDR2 is SYGVNS. Between the trimmed V and J ends, which lost 1 base and 3 bases, there was a span of 9 bases. The CDR3 contains 14 residues. CDR3 nucleotide sequence: TGTGCCAGCAGTGAATCTTGGACAGAAGAGACCCAGTACTTC. It codes for CASSESWTEETQYF.

This clonotype was picked up a small number of times. In DNA form, the CDR3 reads TGTGCCAGCTCACCCACGACAGCATATCAGTTCTTC. Amino acid sequence: CASSPTTAYQFF. This chain connects TRBV18 to TRBJ2-1, with a weak D call TRBD1 (5 bases). The germline V gene has CDR1 KGHSH and CDR2 LQKENI. V lost 3 bases and J lost 13, with 13 bases in between. The CDR3 totals 12 residues.

This clonotype was recorded at least ten times. V usage is TRBV3-1 and J usage is TRBJ2-7; 8 bases are shared with TRBD2. The trim removed 0 bases at V and 4 bases at J, leaving 11 bases unmatched. The germline CDR1 and CDR2 sequences are LGHDT and YNNKEL (reference sequence). CDR3 size: 17 residues. Here the CDR3 reads CASSQEVLLAEGYEQYF. In nucleotides, the CDR3 is TGTGCCAGCAGCCAAGAGGTACTACTAGCGGAGGGGTACGAGCAGTACTTC.

This clonotype was seen only a few times. The chain is built from TRBV29-1 and TRBJ2-7, with TRBD1 matching over 8 bases. The germline CDR1 and CDR2 sequences are SQVTM and ANQGSEA. The CDR3 sequence is 14 residues long. After removal of 5 bases from V and 5 bases from J, the junction contained 11 bases not matched to a gene. DNA of the CDR3: TGCAGCGTTCCCGCTTGGACAGGGCGGGACGAGCAGTACTTC. Translation: CSVPAWTGRDEQYF.

This clonotype was counted between two and nine times. The J gene is TRBJ1-5, the V gene TRBV5-1; TRBD1 matches 9 bases. The CDR3 runs to 15 residues. Germline CDR1 is SGHRS and CDR2 is YFSETQ. V was clipped by 0 bases and J by 3 bases; unmatched bases: 1. CDR3 in DNA: TGCGCCAGCAGCTTGGGGGACAGGGACAATCAGCCCCAGCATTTT. Protein product: CASSLGDRDNQPQHF.

This clonotype was counted ten times or more. This rearrangement joins TRBV12-3 or TRBV12-4 to TRBJ2-1; D might be TRBD2 (5 bases). V was trimmed by 7 bases and J by 2 bases, leaving 18 bases between them. This CDR3 comprises 16 residues. The CDR3 region has the DNA TGTGCCAGCACCTTAAGAACGGGATGGGCCTACAATGAGCAGTTCTTC. Encoded protein: CASTLRTGWAYNEQFF.

The chain carries TRBV5-1 and TRBJ1-4; TRBD1 agrees at 7 bases. Germline CDR1 reads SGHRS; CDR2 reads YFSETQ. J gave up 6 bases and V 4 bases, and 12 bases lay outside the gene matches. The CDR3 runs 16 residues. CDR3 bases: TGCGCCAGCAGCCTAGGAGGGACAGCAAATTATGAAAAACTGTTTTTT. It yields the protein CASSLGGTANYEKLFF.